This record covers a single T cell receptor beta chain. This sample is part of a study of blood T cell repertoires in COVID-19. Study-wide background: The study drew acute and convalescent COVID-19 samples from the United States, Italy and Spain. PBMCs, B-cell-depleted T cells, or T cells provided the cDNA or gDNA that made up the material.

Original methodology: Nucleated cell number was recorded as an estimate derived from reference gene primer amplification. Assay used: immunoSEQ multiplex PCR; TCRdb lists only in-frame clones, some missing. That table supplies the V and J calls and clone size; D and trimming were determined from the DNA. The sample consists of 150,000 to 160,000 clones, around 83% of them appearing once. Germline CDR1 is KGHSH and CDR2 is LQKENI. This CDR3 comprises 15 residues. V lost 1 base, J lost 1 base, and 10 bases lay in between. The clonotype was recovered from a woman aged 45-65 years with acute or convalescent COVID-19. Sequenced material: peripheral blood. The chain links TRBV18 to TRBJ1-1; D is ambiguous. CDR3 in DNA: TGTGCCAGCTCACCACTCGGGAACAGGAACACTGAAGCTTTCTTT. Translated, it gives CASSPLGNRNTEAFF.